These 17 T cell receptor beta chains were all obtained from the same sample, sequenced in a study of blood T cells in healthy people across ages. Alongside a J-beta primer mix, a sample-barcoded 5' primer served in a second PCR lasting about 7 to 12 cycles. Via MiXCR, TCRdb re-called the 5' RACE reads, giving one row per CDR3 protein. The repertoire holds over a million distinct CDR3 sequences, with over 35% as singletons. Sequenced sample: blood. These receptors were obtained from a woman aged 55-70 years in good health.

The J gene is TRBJ2-7, the V gene TRBV6-7; 9 bases match TRBD1. TRBV6-7 is annotated as an ORF whose role is uncertain. The CDR3 consists of 14 residues. J was trimmed by 0 bases and V by 9 bases; bases with no gene match: 6. The CDR3 reads CARSRDRASYEQYF. The CDR3 DNA follows: TGTGCCAGAAGCCGGGACAGGGCCTCCTACGAGCAGTACTTC.

This clonotype was counted only a few times. The chain uses TRBV10-3 and TRBJ2-7; D is perhaps TRBD1 or TRBD2 (5 bases each). The CDR3 contains 15 residues. The germline CDR1 and CDR2 sequences are ENHRY and SYGVKD. V dropped 4 bases and J dropped 0 bases, with 13 bases sitting between them. CDR3 in DNA: TGTGCCATCAGTGGTGCCGTTGGGGGCTCCTACGAGCAGTACTTC. Translated, it gives CAISGAVGGSYEQYF.

This clonotype appeared a few times. The chain carries TRBV29-1 and TRBJ2-5; tentatively, D is TRBD1 (6 bases). V was trimmed by 7 bases and J by 1 base, leaving 16 bases between them. Per the germline V gene, CDR1 is SQVTM and CDR2 is ANQGSEA. The CDR3 is 14 residues long. The CDR3 DNA reads TGCAGCGCCAATGGGGGCTCTACCCAAGAGACCCAGTACTTC. It codes for CSANGGSTQETQYF.

The sample holds many counts of this clonotype. The chain uses TRBV6-1 and TRBJ2-7; D gene ambiguous. The V gene's germline CDR1 is MNHNS and CDR2 SASEGT. The CDR3 spans 10 residues. V dropped 3 bases and J dropped 5 bases, with 2 bases sitting between them. This chain's CDR3 is CASSDNEQYF. In DNA, the CDR3 is TGTGCCAGCAGTGACAACGAGCAGTACTTC.

The chain joins TRBV6-5 to TRBJ2-3; 7 nucleotides match TRBD2. Trimming cost V 0 bases and J 2 bases; bases outside gene matches: 5. In germline, CDR1 is MNHEY, CDR2 SVGAGI. CDR3 length equals 16 residues. As DNA, the CDR3 is TGTGCCAGCAGTTACTCGGGCGGGAGTGTCACAGATACGCAGTATTTT. It codes for CASSYSGGSVTDTQYF.

This chain uses TRBV6-4 with TRBJ2-3; 7 bases fit TRBD2. V shed 3 bases, J shed 7 bases, and the junction held 10 bases outside the gene matches. Looked up from germline, CDR1 is MRHNA and CDR2 is SNTAGT. This CDR3 spans 15 amino acids. The CDR3 sequence is CASSEQSGNSNTQYF. In DNA, the CDR3 is TGTGCCAGCAGTGAACAAAGCGGGAATTCTAATACGCAGTATTTT.

A few counts support this clonotype. This chain links TRBV9 with TRBJ2-7; 8 bases agree with TRBD1. The junction had 7 bases not matched to a gene; V was cut back by 4 bases and J by 4 bases. The CDR3 length is 14 residues. From germline, CDR1 is SGDLS and CDR2 YYNGEE. CDR3 in amino acids: CASSPKGTGYEQYF. The CDR3 bases are TGTGCCAGCAGCCCCAAAGGGACAGGTTACGAGCAGTACTTC. The variable domain in full, completed from reference TRBV9 and TRBJ2-7, reads DSGVTQTPKHLITATGQRVTLRCSPRSGDLSVYWYQQSLDQGLQFLIQYYNGEERAKGNILERFSAQQFPDLHSELNLSSLELGDSALYFCASSPKGTGYEQYFGPGTRLTVT.

This clonotype was detected a few times. CDR3 protein: CSARSPGAGSYNEQFF. The CDR3 region has the DNA TGCAGCGCCCGCTCCCCAGGAGCGGGATCCTACAATGAGCAGTTCTTC. The V and J genes are TRBV29-1 and TRBJ2-1; TRBD2 matches at 7 bases. The germline V gene encodes CDR1 SQVTM and CDR2 ANQGSEA. This CDR3 comprises 16 residues. V dropped 7 bases and J dropped 1; count of bases not matched to a gene: 13.

A word on this clonotype: This could be a read error, since a much larger clone is one nucleotide away. This chain connects TRBV11-2 to TRBJ2-3; 11 nucleotides align to TRBD2. CDR3 size: 16 residues. Looked up from germline, CDR1 is SGHAT and CDR2 is FQNNGV. Written as DNA, the CDR3 is TGTGTCAGCAGCTTAGTAGCGGGAGGGGGCACAGATACGCAGTATTTT. It is translated as CVSSLVAGGGTDTQYF.

This clonotype was detected a few times. The chain has TRBV12-3 or TRBV12-4 and TRBJ2-7, with 7 bases aligning to TRBD1. CDR3 length equals 16 residues. Trimming at V came to 6 bases and at J to 0 bases, leaving 11 bases not matched to a gene. CDR3 protein: CASRPPGTAISYEQYF. The CDR3 DNA sequence: TGTGCCAGCAGGCCGCCCGGGACAGCAATCTCCTACGAGCAGTACTTC.

The gene calls are TRBV30 and TRBJ2-7; tentative D call: TRBD1 (6 bases). This CDR3 is 14 amino acids long. Trimming cost V 3 bases and J 2 bases, with 14 bases left between them. Germline V gene lookup returns CDR1 GTSNPN and CDR2 SVGIG (reference sequence). The CDR3 loop is CAWSPGTMTYEQYF. CDR3 coding DNA: TGTGCCTGGAGCCCCGGGACAATGACCTACGAGCAGTACTTC.

This clonotype was found a few times. This chain uses TRBV6-1 with TRBJ2-5, with 9 bases identical to TRBD1. The J call is in doubt because the DNA end fits TRBJ2-7 better. The CDR3 consists of 16 residues. Germline V gives CDR1 MNHNS, CDR2 SASEGT. Here the CDR3 DNA reads TGTGCCAGCAGACTGAACCCGGGACAGGGTGGATACGAGCAGTACTTC. Its translation: CASRLNPGQGGYEQYF.

This chain links TRBV2 with TRBJ2-5; D is perhaps TRBD1 or TRBD2 (5 bases each). V was shortened by 7 bases and J by 1 base, with 16 bases between the two germline ends. The length of the CDR3 is 15 residues. Per germline, CDR1 SNHLY and CDR2 FYNNEI. The DNA of the CDR3 is TGTGCCAGCATATCCCGGGACGCCTCCCAAGAGACCCAGTACTTC. Its protein is CASISRDASQETQYF.

The chain employs TRBV6-1 and TRBJ2-3, with D hard to call. The CDR3 length is 13 residues. V was trimmed by 6 bases and J by 6 bases, leaving 13 bases between them. From germline, CDR1 is MNHNS and CDR2 SASEGT. The CDR3 coding sequence is TGTGCCAGCAGACCCAGAACACGGGATACGCAGTATTTT. This encodes CASRPRTRDTQYF.

The rearrangement joins TRBV6-5 to TRBJ1-2, with D unclear. V lost 8 bases and J lost 1, with 11 bases in between. CDR1 MNHEY and CDR2 SVGAGI come from the germline V gene. This CDR3 is 13 amino acids long. CDR3 sequence: CASQPMVNYGYTF. In nucleotides, the CDR3 is TGTGCCAGCCAGCCCATGGTTAACTATGGCTACACCTTC.

Notes on this clonotype: Germline and junction disagree at one end, which may indicate a read error. The rearrangement uses TRBV9 and TRBJ2-3, with D possibly TRBD1 on 6 matching bases. CDR3 length: 16 residues. The germline V gene encodes CDR1 SGDLS and CDR2 YYNGEE. CDR3 coding DNA: TGTGCCAGCAGCGTAGGGCAGCGAGGGGGAACAGATACGCGGTATTTT. Protein sequence: CASSVGQRGGTDTRYF.

This clonotype came up a few times. V usage is TRBV10-2 and J usage is TRBJ2-1, with a possible D match to TRBD1 (5 bases). The CDR3 covers 15 residues. The germline gives CDR1 WSHSY, CDR2 SAAADI. V was clipped by 4 bases and J by 10 bases, with 20 bases between them. Here the CDR3 DNA reads TGCGCCAGCAGTGGGGGTAGGACACTACAACCGGAGCAGTTCTTC. Amino acids: CASSGGRTLQPEQFF.